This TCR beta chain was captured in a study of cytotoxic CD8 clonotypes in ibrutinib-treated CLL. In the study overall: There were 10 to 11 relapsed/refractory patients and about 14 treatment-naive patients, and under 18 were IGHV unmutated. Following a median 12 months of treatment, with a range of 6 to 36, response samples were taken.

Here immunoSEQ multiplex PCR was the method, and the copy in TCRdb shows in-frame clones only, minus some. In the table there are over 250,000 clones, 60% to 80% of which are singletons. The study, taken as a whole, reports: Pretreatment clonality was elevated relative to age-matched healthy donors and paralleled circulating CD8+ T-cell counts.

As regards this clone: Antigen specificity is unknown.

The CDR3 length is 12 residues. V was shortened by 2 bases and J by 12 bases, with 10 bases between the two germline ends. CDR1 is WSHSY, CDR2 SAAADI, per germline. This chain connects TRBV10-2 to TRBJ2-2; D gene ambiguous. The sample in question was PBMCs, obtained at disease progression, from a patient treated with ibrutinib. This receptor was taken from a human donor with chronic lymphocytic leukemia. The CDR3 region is CASSEMDRQLFF. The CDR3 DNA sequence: TGCGCCAGCAGTGAGATGGATCGTCAGCTGTTTTTT.